The TCR beta chain described here comes from a study of immune evolution from preneoplasia to lung adenocarcinoma (dated by TCRdb to the early 2020s). Some background on the complete study: HLA loss of heterozygosity was found in more than 5.5% of AIS, under 16% of MIA and under 40% of ADC lesions, and in no AAH lesions. The sample size depended on which specimens were available, not on a prior power calculation. The study reported that roughly 110 samples were used for TCR sequencing. Resected precursor lesions (AAH, AIS, MIA) and invasive adenocarcinomas were compared with paired morphologically normal lung tissue. The overall cohort was made up of around 50 patients with pulmonary nodules who had surgical resection. POLYSOLVER was used to infer class I HLA alleles from exome data, and LOHHLA was used to detect allele-specific HLA loss. Whole exome sequencing and methylation data from the same cohort of nodules were integrated with the immune data. The study profiled immune contexture across lung adenocarcinoma precursors and invasive adenocarcinoma using immune gene expression, TCR sequencing and multiplex immunofluorescence. The TCR sequencing data were obtained from about 51 patients. General study outcomes and caveats: The highest T cell clonality was observed in KRAS-mutant nodules compared with EGFR-mutant or double wild-type lesions. Normal lung had the highest top T cell clone frequencies, which appeared to decline progressively from AAH through AIS, MIA and invasive adenocarcinoma. Because all patients came from Japan and China, whether the findings apply to Western populations was uncertain. The findings were based on association rather than direct causation, and larger cohorts with long-term follow-up and longitudinal biopsies were deemed needed. Clonality was highest in normal lung, while later-stage lesions appeared to have lower clonality but higher T cell density and diversity.

Between the mid-2010s and the late 2010s, the patients underwent resection in either Japan or China. Histologic diagnosis of each case was confirmed independently by two lung cancer pathologists on H&E slides. To enrich premalignant or tumor cells for nucleic acid extraction, macro-dissection was performed after pathologic assessment. FFPE tissue was used for DNA isolation with the AllPrep DNA/RNA FFPE Kit. The germline V gene yields SGDLS for CDR1 and YYNGEE for CDR2. CDR3 length: 13 amino acids, cysteine to phenylalanine. The read is trimmed to its CDR3 DNA, 39 bases read in frame from base 1. The trim is 1 base for V and 2 bases for J, with a gap of 6 bases between the germline ends. Note on this clone: Its antigen is currently not known. No clone much larger than this one lies a single base away; base qualities are absent.

TCR beta CDR3 regions were sequenced from DNA using the immunoSEQ hsTCRbeta Kit. In the source study's methods: The ImmunoSEQ Analyzer was used to analyse the TCR sequencing data. T cell clonality was calculated on productive rearrangements as 1 minus Pielou's evenness. To measure T cell diversity, the inverse Simpson index was applied to productive templates. T cell density was expressed as TCR beta template counts normalized to usable DNA, with usable DNA estimated by amplifying and sequencing housekeeping genes. Two-sided Kruskal-Wallis tests were used to compare TCR metrics across histologic stages. The table was pulled from immuneACCESS by TCRdb, which kept in-frame rearrangements only. Such tables lose some clones; where checked, under half of the loss comes from unresolved V genes, and the rest has no known cause. The V and J calls and clone size come from that table; D and trimming were worked out from the DNA. The sample includes 6,000 to 9,500 clones, with 72% observed a single time. 10% to 12% of the sample goes to the ten largest clones.

The rearrangement joined TRBV9 to TRBJ1-1; the D gene is unclear. This receptor was taken from an older donor with lung adenocarcinoma. Some clones in this sample may be carry-over from other donors' samples. Material: FFPE lung adenocarcinoma in situ tissue. The cell subset or site label, read with the paper, signifies: preinvasive adenocarcinoma in situ (AIS). The bases read TGTGCCAGCAGCGTAACCGCCAACACTGAAGCTTTCTTT. This translates into CASSVTANTEAFF. This CDR3, with the reference TRBV9 and TRBJ1-1 proteins standing in past its ends, gives the full variable domain DSGVTQTPKHLITATGQRVTLRCSPRSGDLSVYWYQQSLDQGLQFLIQYYNGEERAKGNILERFSAQQFPDLHSELNLSSLELGDSALYFCASSVTANTEAFFGQGTRLTVV.